A single sample is the source of the 18 T cell receptor beta chains below, sequenced in a study of cytomegalovirus exposure and HLA in healthy donors. Primers: 60 Vbeta forward and 13 Jbeta reverse. The data were produced by immunoSEQ multiplex PCR, yet TCRdb's version contains in-frame clones alone and is incomplete. The sample carries tens of thousands of clones, around 80% recorded once. Material: PBMCs. All receptors come from a male donor in good health and CMV-seropositive.

The J gene is TRBJ1-1, the V gene TRBV7-9; tentative D call: TRBD1 (5 bases). Germline V gene sequence: CDR1 SEHNR, CDR2 FQNEAQ (reference sequence). Trimming took 3 bases from V and 3 from J, leaving 11 bases between them. This CDR3 is 14 amino acids long. CDR3 protein: CASSLAGWYTEAFF. As DNA, the CDR3 is TGTGCCAGCAGCTTGGCAGGGTGGTACACTGAAGCTTTCTTT. Together with reference TRBV7-9 and TRBJ1-1, the CDR3 gives the full variable domain: DTGVSQNPRHKITKRGQNVTFRCDPISEHNRLYWYRQTLGQGPEFLTYFQNEAQLEKSRLLSDRFSAERPKGSFSTLEIQRTEQGDSAMYLCASSLAGWYTEAFFGQGTRLTVV.

The genes are TRBV6-5 and TRBJ2-2; the D gene is possibly TRBD2 (7 bases). Per germline, CDR1 MNHEY and CDR2 SVGAGI. The V end was cut by 6 bases, the J end by 6 bases, with 14 bases between. CDR3 size: 14 residues. The CDR3 sequence is CASRNKGGAGELFF. DNA for the CDR3: TGTGCCAGCAGAAATAAGGGGGGGGCCGGGGAGCTGTTTTTT.

The DNA of the CDR3 is TGTGCCAGCAGCTTAAAAGCCAGGATCGTTGGCACTGAAGCTTTCTTT. This sequence encodes CASSLKARIVGTEAFF. The genes are TRBV7-3 and TRBJ1-1; no clear D gene. This CDR3 comprises 16 residues. CDR1 is SGHTA, CDR2 FQGTGA, per germline. The V and J ends lost 1 base and 4 bases respectively, with 16 bases between them.

This rearrangement joins TRBV7-9 to TRBJ2-7; maybe TRBD2 (5 bases). CDR3 length: 14 residues. From germline, CDR1 is SEHNR and CDR2 FQNEAQ (reference sequence). Trimming cost V 2 bases and J 4 bases, with 12 bases left between them. The CDR3 DNA reads TGTGCCAGCAGCTTACCCCGGGGTGCGTACGAGCAGTACTTC. Protein: CASSLPRGAYEQYF.

The chain carries TRBV5-1 and TRBJ1-1; 8 bases are a match to TRBD1. V was pared by 4 bases and J by 4 bases, with 6 bases of the junction left unmatched. The CDR3 has 14 amino acids. Germline lookup yields CDR1 SGHRS and CDR2 YFSETQ. The CDR3 region has the DNA TGCGCCAGCAGCCGTCAAGACAGGGGCACTGAAGCTTTCTTT. It yields the protein CASSRQDRGTEAFF. Complete variable domain (other parts from reference TRBV5-1 and TRBJ1-1): KAGVTQTPRYLIKTRGQQVTLSCSPISGHRSVSWYQQTPGQGLQFLFEYFSETQRNKGNFPGRFSGRQFSNSRSEMNVSTLELGDSALYLCASSRQDRGTEAFFGQGTRLTVV.

This clone was seen only once. The chain joins TRBV14 to TRBJ2-5, with TRBD2 matching over 8 bases. This CDR3 is 15 amino acids long. V lost 0 bases to trimming and J lost 4 bases; unmatched junction nucleotides: 4. Looked up from germline, CDR1 is SGHDN and CDR2 is FVKESK. The CDR3 coding sequence is TGTGCCAGCAGCCAAGAAGGGCTAGCGGGAGAGACCCAGTACTTC. This sequence encodes CASSQEGLAGETQYF. The complete variable domain, with remaining parts taken from reference TRBV14 and TRBJ2-5, reads EAGVTQFPSHSVIEKGQTVTLRCDPISGHDNLYWYRRVMGKEIKFLLHFVKESKQDESGMPNNRFLAERTGGTYSTLKVQPAELEDSGVYFCASSQEGLAGETQYFGPGTRLLVL.

The chain has TRBV5-1 and TRBJ2-7; TRBD2 matches at 16 bases. The V gene end was trimmed by 4 bases and the J gene end by 7 bases; junction bases not matched to a gene: 8. Germline CDR1 reads SGHRS; CDR2 reads YFSETQ. The CDR3 has 16 residues. CDR3 in DNA: TGCGCCAGCAGCCCAGGGACTAGCGGGGGGGCAAGGGAGCAGTACTTC. Encoded protein: CASSPGTSGGAREQYF.

The CDR3 spells CASSRGLAGAAQETQYF. CDR3 nucleotide sequence: TGTGCCAGCAGCCGAGGCCTAGCGGGCGCTGCGCAAGAGACCCAGTACTTC. The rearrangement joins TRBV7-3 to TRBJ2-5; 8 bases match TRBD2. The CDR3 consists of 17 residues. V lost 5 bases, J lost 2 bases, and 13 bases stayed unmatched. Germline V gene lookup returns CDR1 SGHTA and CDR2 FQGTGA.

The V and J genes are TRBV5-8 and TRBJ2-2; D remains unclear. This CDR3 is built from 11 residues. The germline V and J ends were trimmed by 4 bases and 7 bases, with 5 bases remaining between them. Germline loops: CDR1 SGHTS, CDR2 YDEGEE. Here the CDR3 reads CASSRDGELFF. The CDR3, as DNA: TGTGCCAGCAGCAGAGACGGGGAGCTGTTTTTT.

The chain is built from TRBV4-3 and TRBJ2-2, with 10 bases aligning to TRBD1. Losses at the gene ends were 3 bases for V and 2 bases for J; bases not matched to a gene: 3. The CDR3 is made up of 16 amino acids. The germline CDR1 and CDR2 sequences are LGHNA and YSLEER. The CDR3 reads CASSQGQGTNTGELFF. Written as DNA, the CDR3 is TGCGCCAGCAGCCAGGGACAGGGGACAAACACCGGGGAGCTGTTTTTT.

The chain has TRBV15 and TRBJ2-7; 7 positions agree with TRBD1. Trimming took 6 bases from V and 2 from J; bases not matched to a gene: 4. This CDR3 has 13 residues. Germline V gene sequence: CDR1 LNHNV, CDR2 YYDKDF (reference sequence). The CDR3 is CATSPGQTYEQYF. In DNA, the CDR3 is TGTGCCACCAGTCCGGGACAGACCTACGAGCAGTACTTC.

Concerning this clone itself: Distinct nucleotide sequences in the sample also encode this CDR3. V and J are TRBV5-5 and TRBJ2-2; tentatively, D is TRBD1 (6 bases). V shed 4 bases and J shed 6 bases, with 10 bases lying between them. This CDR3 has 13 amino acids. Germline loops: CDR1 SGHKS, CDR2 YYEKEE (reference sequence). The CDR3 loop reads CASSIQGAGELFF. The CDR3 DNA sequence: TGTGCCAGCAGCATACAGGGCGCCGGGGAGCTGTTTTTT.

The rearrangement joins TRBV6-5 to TRBJ2-6; possibly TRBD2 for D (5 bases). This CDR3 is built from 13 residues. CDR1 is MNHEY, CDR2 SVGAGI, per germline. Trimming took off 8 bases at V and 0 bases at J, with 5 bases between the two ends. DNA of the CDR3: TGTGCCAGCCGGGGCTCTGGGGCCAACGTCCTGACTTTC. Protein product: CASRGSGANVLTF.

The genes are TRBV6-4 and TRBJ2-1; TRBD2 aligns across 10 bases. CDR3 length: 15 amino acids. Germline lookup yields CDR1 MRHNA and CDR2 SNTAGT. With V trimmed by 4 bases and J by 2 bases, 2 bases remained unmatched. The CDR3, as DNA: TGTGCCAGCAGTGCTAGCGGGAGTACCTACAATGAGCAGTTCTTC. It translates to CASSASGSTYNEQFF.

The chain carries TRBV19 and TRBJ1-5, with D tentatively TRBD1 (5 bases). V dropped 5 bases and J dropped 9 bases, with 14 bases sitting between them. This CDR3 has 13 residues. The germline gives CDR1 LNHDA, CDR2 SQIVND (reference sequence). CDR3 DNA: TGTGCCAGTAGTTATGGGGCCGGTGCGCCCCAGCATTTT. It translates to CASSYGAGAPQHF.

This chain joins TRBV7-2 and TRBJ2-7, with D tentatively TRBD1 (6 bases). The CDR3 has 15 amino acids. V was pared by 5 bases and J by 0 bases, with 14 bases between. CDR1 is SGHTA, CDR2 FQGNSA, per germline. DNA for the CDR3: TGTGCCAGCAGCCCGACGCAGGGGAGCTCCTACGAGCAGTACTTC. It codes for CASSPTQGSSYEQYF.

The V and J genes are TRBV2 and TRBJ2-7; TRBD1 aligns across 7 bases. CDR3 size: 14 residues. Germline V lookup: CDR1 SNHLY, CDR2 FYNNEI. The junction had 5 bases not matched to a gene; V was cut back by 2 bases and J by 4 bases. CDR3 nucleotides: TGTGCCAGCAGTGAACCGGGACAGACATACGAGCAGTACTTC. The encoded protein is CASSEPGQTYEQYF.

The rearrangement uses TRBV25-1 and TRBJ1-1, with D possibly being TRBD1 (5 bases). CDR1 MGHDK and CDR2 SYGVNS come from the germline V gene. The ends were cut back, 2 bases at V and 5 bases at J, with 12 bases in the middle. The CDR3 runs 14 residues. The CDR3 DNA reads TGTGCCAGCAGTGAACTGGGGGGGTGGACTGAAGCTTTCTTT. This sequence encodes CASSELGGWTEAFF.